This T cell receptor (beta chain) was found in a study of blood T cell repertoires in COVID-19. Across the study: The origin of the acute and convalescent COVID-19 samples was the United States, Italy and Spain. T cells, B-cell-depleted T cells, or PBMCs supplied cDNA or gDNA.

Original analysis: Nucleated cell counts were estimated from reference gene primer amplification. Sequencing used immunoSEQ multiplex PCR; TCRdb keeps in-frame clones, though not all of them. V, J and clone size derive from that table, while D and trimming were established from the DNA sequence. The data show over 600,000 clones, about nine tenths seen once. The length of the CDR3 is 12 residues. After removal of 3 bases from V and 10 bases from J, the junction contained 8 bases not matched to a gene. Germline-derived CDR1 and CDR2 are SQVTM and ANQGSEA. This TCR was sampled from a young woman with acute or convalescent COVID-19. The J gene is TRBJ1-1, the V gene TRBV29-1; 7 nucleotides match TRBD1. The specimen was peripheral blood. CDR3 amino acids: CSVDDRASRAFF. CDR3 in DNA: TGCAGCGTTGACGACAGGGCATCTAGAGCTTTCTTT. The entire variable domain, with the rest obtained from reference TRBV29-1 and TRBJ1-1, is as follows: SAVISQKPSRDICQRGTSLTIQCQVDSQVTMMFWYRQQPGQSLTLIATANQGSEATYESGFVIDKFPISRPNLTFSTLTVSNMSPEDSSIYLCSVDDRASRAFFGQGTRLTVV.